What follows are 20 T cell receptor beta chains derived from one specimen sequenced in a study of blood T cell repertoires in COVID-19. The table came from immunoSEQ multiplex PCR; TCRdb's copy has only in-frame clones and leaves some out. This repertoire shows approximately 250,000 clones, about nine tenths found once; its top ten account for roughly 3.9%. Sequencing was done on a sample of PBMCs or T cells enriched from blood (not recorded which). These receptors all come from a woman aged 25-40 years with acute COVID-19.

The rearrangement joins TRBV19 to TRBJ2-1; a possible D gene is TRBD2 (6 bases). The germline V gene has CDR1 LNHDA and CDR2 SQIVND (reference sequence). The V end was cut by 3 bases, the J end by 10 bases, with 13 bases between. The CDR3 sequence is 13 residues long. CDR3 region: CASSISTGGEQFF. DNA of the CDR3: TGTGCCAGTAGTATCTCTACTGGAGGGGAGCAGTTCTTC. The complete variable domain, with remaining parts taken from reference TRBV19 and TRBJ2-1, reads DGGITQSPKYLFRKEGQNVTLSCEQNLNHDAMYWYRQDPGQGLRLIYYSQIVNDFQKGDIAEGYSVSREKKESFPLTVTSAQKNPTAFYLCASSISTGGEQFFGPGTRLTVL.

CDR3 bases: TGTGCCAGCAGCGTAGAAGCTCGACAGAACTACAATGAGCAGTTCTTC. It translates to CASSVEARQNYNEQFF. The chain uses TRBV9 and TRBJ2-1, with TRBD1 as a possible D gene (5 bases). Germline lookup yields CDR1 SGDLS and CDR2 YYNGEE. V shed 0 bases and J shed 3 bases, with 13 bases lying between them. This CDR3 is built from 16 residues.

This chain uses TRBV2 with TRBJ2-1, with 12 bases lining up with TRBD1. Germline CDR1 and CDR2: SNHLY and FYNNEI. Trimming removed 4 bases from V and 8 bases from J; junction bases left unmatched: 6. The CDR3 sequence is 15 residues long. The CDR3 spells CASSVGTGGWDEQFF. CDR3 DNA: TGTGCCAGCAGTGTTGGGACAGGGGGCTGGGATGAGCAGTTCTTC.

The gene calls are TRBV29-1 and TRBJ2-1; a possible D gene is TRBD1 (5 bases). The V gene lost 7 bases and the J gene lost 3 bases, with 13 bases spanning the gap. Germline values: CDR1 SQVTM, CDR2 ANQGSEA. The CDR3 totals 13 residues. CDR3 residues: CSAATGDYNEQFF. CDR3 in DNA: TGCAGCGCCGCCACAGGAGACTACAATGAGCAGTTCTTC.

The V call is TRBV6-2 or TRBV6-3, the J call TRBJ1-3; maybe TRBD1 (5 bases). Germline CDR1 is MNHEY and CDR2 is SVGEGT. V gave up 5 bases and J gave up 0 bases, with 23 bases separating them. The CDR3 runs 19 residues. The CDR3 DNA reads as TGTGCCAGCAGTAACAGGATTTCGTCTACCCTGAGCTCTGGAAACACCATATATTTT. Translated: CASSNRISSTLSSGNTIYF.

This sequence joins TRBV7-2 and TRBJ2-7; D might be TRBD2 (6 bases). This CDR3 contains 16 residues. Trimming cost V 5 bases and J 0 bases, with 17 bases left between them. CDR1 and CDR2 from the germline V gene are SGHTA and FQGNSA. The CDR3 DNA follows: TGTGCCAGCAGCCGTAGGGGAGCGGGTAGCTCCTACGAGCAGTACTTC. Protein: CASSRRGAGSSYEQYF.

The chain couples TRBV29-1 to TRBJ1-1; tentatively, D is TRBD1 (6 bases). Between the trimmed V and J ends, which lost 6 bases and 3 bases, there was a span of 14 bases. Germline values: CDR1 SQVTM, CDR2 ANQGSEA. The CDR3 runs to 13 residues. The CDR3 is CSVSTGWDTEAFF. The CDR3 nucleotides read TGCAGCGTCTCGACAGGTTGGGACACTGAAGCTTTCTTT. The full variable domain, in which reference TRBV29-1 and TRBJ1-1 provide the parts outside the CDR3, is SAVISQKPSRDICQRGTSLTIQCQVDSQVTMMFWYRQQPGQSLTLIATANQGSEATYESGFVIDKFPISRPNLTFSTLTVSNMSPEDSSIYLCSVSTGWDTEAFFGQGTRLTVV.

The chain uses TRBV4-1 and TRBJ1-3; D is possibly TRBD1 (6 bases). Germline CDR1 MGHRA, CDR2 YSYEKL. With 4 bases removed from V and 3 bases from J, the gap between germline ends came to 19 bases. CDR3 length: 17 residues. The CDR3 sequence is CASSPEGPQGFGNTIYF. The CDR3, as DNA: TGCGCCAGCAGCCCCGAGGGGCCACAGGGATTTGGAAACACCATATATTTT.

This chain links TRBV4-3 with TRBJ2-3; possible D gene TRBD1, 6 bases. This CDR3 is 13 amino acids long. Germline CDR1 is LGHNA and CDR2 is YSLEER. Deletions cut 3 bases from V and 6 bases from J, with 10 bases between. In nucleotides, the CDR3 is TGCGCCAGCAGCCATTTACAGGGTGATACGCAGTATTTT. Translation gives CASSHLQGDTQYF.

The V and J genes are TRBV30 and TRBJ2-1; 7 nucleotides align to TRBD2. Trimming cost V 3 bases and J 8 bases; bases outside gene matches: 28. The CDR3 contains 20 residues. Germline V gene data show CDR1 as GTSNPN and CDR2 as SVGIG (reference sequence). This chain's CDR3 is CAWSAGRGGRLGGLLDEQFF. The CDR3 region has the DNA TGTGCCTGGAGCGCCGGGCGGGGCGGGAGATTAGGAGGCTTATTGGATGAGCAGTTCTTC.

The chain links TRBV6-1 to TRBJ2-1; 13 nucleotides match TRBD2. The CDR3 has 20 amino acids. The germline gives CDR1 MNHNS, CDR2 SASEGT. V lost 4 bases to trimming and J lost 1 base; unmatched junction nucleotides: 13. CDR3 coding DNA: TGTGCCAGCAGTGCGGGACTAGCGGGACCCGCCCGATGGTCCTACAATGAGCAGTTCTTC. Translated, it gives CASSAGLAGPARWSYNEQFF.

In its sample, this clone was seen once. The rearrangement joins TRBV5-5 to TRBJ2-7; D is unclear. The CDR3 runs 14 residues. Germline lookup yields CDR1 SGHKS and CDR2 YYEKEE (reference sequence). Between the trimmed V and J ends, which lost 0 bases and 3 bases, there was a span of 10 bases. CDR3 sequence reads: CASSLGQVLYEQYF. The CDR3 region has the DNA TGTGCCAGCAGCTTGGGTCAGGTTCTCTACGAGCAGTACTTC.

The chain links TRBV18 to TRBJ1-2, with 9 bases fitting TRBD1. Unmatched junction bases numbered 10, after V lost 3 bases and J lost 5 bases. Germline lookup yields CDR1 KGHSH and CDR2 LQKENI. The CDR3 totals 16 residues. In DNA form, the CDR3 reads TGTGCCAGCTCACCTCCGGGACAGGGCGAGATTTATGGCTACACCTTC. Translated, it gives CASSPPGQGEIYGYTF.

A few counts support this clone. This rearrangement joins TRBV15 to TRBJ2-4; possibly TRBD2 for D (5 bases). Deletions cut 1 base from V and 0 bases from J, with 19 bases between. This CDR3 has 19 amino acids. The germline V gene has CDR1 LNHNV and CDR2 YYDKDF (reference sequence). The CDR3 DNA is TGTGCCACCAGCAGAGTGGGAGCGGTCGCTAGCCTAGCCAAAAACATTCAGTACTTC. Protein: CATSRVGAVASLAKNIQYF.

J is TRBJ2-3 and V is TRBV7-3; 14 nucleotides match TRBD2. The CDR3 covers 16 residues. Germline CDR1 and CDR2: SGHTA and FQGTGA. V was clipped by 8 bases and J by 2 bases; unmatched bases: 6. The CDR3 DNA is TGTGCCAGCCGTCTGGGACTAGCGGGGGACACAGATACGCAGTATTTT. Amino acids: CASRLGLAGDTDTQYF. Filled out from reference TRBV7-3 and TRBJ2-3, the complete variable domain reads GAGVSQTPSNKVTEKGKYVELRCDPISGHTALYWYRQSLGQGPEFLIYFQGTGAADDSGLPNDRFFAVRPEGSVSTLKIQRTERGDSAVYLCASRLGLAGDTDTQYFGPGTRLTVL.

In regard to this clone: Sequence at one end of the junction differs from germline and may be a read error. The chain is built from TRBV7-2 and TRBJ2-1; 11 positions match TRBD2. In germline, CDR1 is SGHTA, CDR2 FQGNSA. The CDR3 covers 15 residues. CDR3 in amino acids: CASSLAGGVGNEQFF. The CDR3 coding sequence is TGTGCCAGCAGCCTAGCGGGAGGAGTTGGCAATGAGCAGTTCTTC.

The genes are TRBV6-5 and TRBJ1-2, with 7 bases lining up with TRBD1. The V gene's germline CDR1 is MNHEY and CDR2 SVGAGI. The CDR3 runs 14 residues. V lost 5 bases, J lost 0 bases, and 3 bases stayed unmatched. Written as DNA, the CDR3 is TGTGCCAGCAGTACAGGGACAGCTAACTATGGCTACACCTTC. Amino acid sequence: CASSTGTANYGYTF.

CDR3 DNA: TGCGCCAGCAGCTTGGCCGGGGGTACTGCCTACAATGAGCAGTTCTTC. Protein: CASSLAGGTAYNEQFF. The V gene is TRBV5-1, the J gene TRBJ2-1; D possibly corresponds to TRBD2 (6 bases). From germline, CDR1 is SGHRS and CDR2 YFSETQ. There are 16 residues in the CDR3. V lost 0 bases and J lost 2, with 12 bases in between.

The V gene is TRBV24-1, the J gene TRBJ2-1; D is possibly TRBD2 (5 bases). Germline-derived CDR1 and CDR2 are KGHDR and SFDVKD. The CDR3 runs 18 residues. Trimming pared 1 base from V and 3 bases from J, leaving 18 bases between. Here the CDR3 DNA reads TGTGCCACCAGTGATTTCGGAGGATCGCGGATAAGCTACAATGAGCAGTTCTTC. As protein: CATSDFGGSRISYNEQFF.

J is TRBJ2-3 and V is TRBV24-1, with 7 bases lining up with TRBD2. The CDR3 is made up of 16 amino acids. Trimming cost V 3 bases and J 2 bases; bases outside gene matches: 7. Germline V gene lookup returns CDR1 KGHDR and CDR2 SFDVKD. CDR3 bases: TGTGCCACCAGTGATCCGAAGCTAGCGGACACAGATACGCAGTATTTT. Amino acid sequence: CATSDPKLADTDTQYF.